The TCR beta chain described here comes from a study of T cell repertoires in cytomegalovirus infection (dated by TCRdb to between 2018 and 2021). Some background on the complete study: The HLA type of each donor mattered for the analysis, because public TCR beta signatures pointed to carriage of CMV infection along with the matching HLA type. Points the paper makes about the study in general: The ex vivo response was dominated by HLA-C-restricted CMV-specific TCR beta clonotypes, which also provided the single most frequent clonotype in two of eight donors. In both this cohort and an independent roughly 360-donor cohort, the cumulative frequency of public TCR beta family members distinguished carriers of CMV infection plus the relevant HLA type.

As for this clonotype: Its specific antigen is unknown. One junction end does not reproduce the germline sequence, and a read error may be involved.

The listed sequencing device is Illumina HiSeq 1500. TCRdb redid the processing of the public reads, applying fastp at Q25 and MiXCR, and retained in-frame beta chains. For every CDR3 protein sequence, its rows merge into one entry that carries the most common genes and DNA. Recorded for this sample are about 440,000 distinct CDR3 sequences; 25% to 40% of them occurred a single time. Clones ranked in the top ten supply approximately 14% of the sample. The CDR3 contains 13 residues, cysteine and phenylalanine counted. Only CDR3 DNA remains: 39 bases, in frame from the first base. CDR1 and CDR2, per the germline V gene, are SQVTM and ANQGSEA.

This clonotype originated in a human donor in good health (CMV status not recorded). Some clones in this sample may be carry-over from other donors' samples. Sequencing was carried out using PBMCs. The V and J genes are TRBV29-1 and TRBJ2-7; matching of 6 bases hints at TRBD1 as the D gene. The CDR3 has the sequence CSVQSTGTYEQHF. The DNA sequence is as follows: TGCAGCGTTCAGTCGACAGGTACCTACGAGCAGCACTTC.